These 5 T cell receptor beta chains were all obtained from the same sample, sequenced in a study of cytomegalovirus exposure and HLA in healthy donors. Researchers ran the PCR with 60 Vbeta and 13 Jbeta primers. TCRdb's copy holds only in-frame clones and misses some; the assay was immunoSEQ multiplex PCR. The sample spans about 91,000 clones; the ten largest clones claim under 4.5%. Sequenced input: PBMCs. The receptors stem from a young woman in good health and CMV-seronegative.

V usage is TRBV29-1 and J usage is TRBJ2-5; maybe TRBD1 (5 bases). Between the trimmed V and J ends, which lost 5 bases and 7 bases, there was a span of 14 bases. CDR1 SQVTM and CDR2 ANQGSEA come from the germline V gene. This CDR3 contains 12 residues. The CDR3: CSVTDGASTQYF. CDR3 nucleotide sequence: TGCAGCGTTACCGATGGGGCATCGACCCAGTACTTC.

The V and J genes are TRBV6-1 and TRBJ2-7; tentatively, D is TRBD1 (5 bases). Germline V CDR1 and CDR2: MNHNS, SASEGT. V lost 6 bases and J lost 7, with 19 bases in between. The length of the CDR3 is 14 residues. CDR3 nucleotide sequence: TGTGCCAGCAGAAGGGAAGACCAGGGATATGAGCAGTACTTC. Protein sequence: CASRREDQGYEQYF.

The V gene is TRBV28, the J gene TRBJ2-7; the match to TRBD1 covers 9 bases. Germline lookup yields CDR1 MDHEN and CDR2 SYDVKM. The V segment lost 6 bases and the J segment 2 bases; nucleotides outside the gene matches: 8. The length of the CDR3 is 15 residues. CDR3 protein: CASSPWDRETYEQYF. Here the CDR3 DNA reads TGTGCCAGCAGCCCCTGGGACAGGGAAACCTACGAGCAGTACTTC.

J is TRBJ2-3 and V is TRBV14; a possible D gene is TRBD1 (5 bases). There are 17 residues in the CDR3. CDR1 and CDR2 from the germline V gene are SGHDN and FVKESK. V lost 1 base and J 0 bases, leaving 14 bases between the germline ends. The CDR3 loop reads CASSQGLRRVSTDTQYF. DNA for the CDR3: TGTGCCAGCAGCCAAGGGCTGCGCAGGGTCAGCACAGATACGCAGTATTTT.

CDR3 in amino acids: CASSGANSGNTIYF. Written as DNA, the CDR3 is TGTGCCAGCAGTGGGGCCAACTCTGGAAACACCATATATTTT. The J gene is TRBJ1-3, the V gene TRBV25-1; no firm D call. V was pared by 4 bases and J by 0 bases, with 7 bases between. The CDR3 is 14 residues long. The V gene's germline CDR1 is MGHDK and CDR2 SYGVNS.